This is a list of T cell receptor beta chains from one sample in a study of cytomegalovirus exposure and HLA in healthy donors. Generated by immunoSEQ multiplex PCR, the TCRdb table keeps only in-frame clones and is missing some. Of approximately 86,000 clones in the sample, around 75% are singletons; the top ten hold just over 3%. Sequenced material: PBMCs. The receptors stem from a man in his forties in good health and CMV-seronegative. Each CDR3 is given with its conserved first and last residue. The order of the fields is J gene, V gene, clone size, D gene, CDR3 protein, CDR3 DNA. The D gene is left open where the match is weak. Where a row states a size, it is once, few, many or the class of an expanded clone; other rows omit it.

TRBJ1-1	TRBV29-1	.	.	CSVVGRTRGREAFF	TGCAGCGTTGTTGGGAGGACTCGCGGCAGGGAAGCTTTCTTT
TRBJ1-1	TRBV7-3	few	.	CASSFSAGEAFF	TGTGCCAGCAGCTTCTCTGCAGGTGAAGCTTTCTTT
TRBJ1-1	TRBV18	.	.	CASSPLSGKSTEAFF	TGTGCCAGCTCACCATTATCAGGGAAGTCCACTGAAGCTTTCTTT
TRBJ1-1	TRBV28	.	.	CASSSSLGSIAFF	TGTGCCAGCAGTAGTTCCTTGGGCAGTATCGCTTTCTTT
TRBJ2-5	TRBV4-3	few	TRBD1	CASSQFKTGVETQYF	TGCGCCAGCAGCCAGTTTAAGACAGGGGTGGAGACCCAGTACTTC
TRBJ2-7	TRBV19	.	TRBD1	CASSMGTGTYEQYF	TGTGCCAGTAGTATGGGGACAGGGACCTACGAGCAGTACTTC
TRBJ2-2	TRBV5-1	.	TRBD2	CASSLGIAGTGELFF	TGCGCCAGCAGCTTGGGGATAGCGGGGACCGGGGAGCTGTTTTTT
TRBJ2-7	TRBV9	.	TRBD1	CASSVGTGSEQYF	TGTGCCAGCAGCGTAGGGACAGGGTCCGAGCAGTACTTC
TRBJ1-5	TRBV5-6	.	.	CASSLSGWGPQPQHF	TGTGCCAGCAGCTTGTCGGGCTGGGGGCCTCAGCCCCAGCATTTT
TRBJ1-2	TRBV6-6	.	TRBD1	CASRDPGQGMSGYTF	TGTGCCAGCAGGGACCCGGGACAGGGAATGAGTGGCTACACCTTC
TRBJ1-2	TRBV10-3	few	.	CAISGPYGYTF	TGTGCCATCAGTGGGCCCTATGGCTACACCTTC
TRBJ2-7	TRBV4-3	.	TRBD1	CASSREGTGDEQYF	TGCGCCAGCAGCCGCGAGGGGACAGGGGACGAGCAGTACTTC
TRBJ2-1	TRBV2	.	.	CASTILRGSEGEQFF	TGTGCCAGCACCATTCTCAGGGGTTCTGAGGGTGAGCAGTTCTTC
TRBJ2-3	TRBV29-1	few	.	CSVDRDGTDTQYF	TGCAGCGTTGACAGGGATGGTACAGATACGCAGTATTTT
TRBJ2-7	TRBV6-1	.	TRBD1	CASSEFRTGPYEQYF	TGTGCCAGCAGTGAATTTCGGACAGGGCCCTACGAGCAGTACTTC
TRBJ2-5	TRBV7-2	.	.	CASSLGGLAGETQYF	TGTGCCAGTAGCTTAGGAGGGCTAGCTGGAGAGACCCAGTACTTC
TRBJ1-2	TRBV10-3	few	TRBD1	CATGDSSGYTF	TGTGCCACTGGGGACAGTTCAGGCTACACCTTC
TRBJ1-2	TRBV4-1	.	TRBD1	CASSQIQGEDYGYTF	TGTGCCAGCAGCCAAATTCAGGGGGAGGACTATGGCTACACCTTC
TRBJ1-5	TRBV4-3	.	.	CASSQEGARQPQHF	TGCGCCAGCAGCCAAGAGGGGGCGAGACAGCCCCAGCATTTT
TRBJ1-5	TRBV7-2	.	TRBD1	CASSGGTGLSNQPQHF	TGTGCCAGCAGCGGAGGGACAGGTTTGAGCAATCAGCCCCAGCATTTT
TRBJ2-3	TRBV6-1	.	.	CASSASPDTQYF	TGTGCCAGCAGTGCCAGTCCAGATACGCAGTATTTT
TRBJ2-5	TRBV30	.	TRBD1	CAWSLTDRGRETQYF	TGTGCCTGGAGCCTAACGGACAGGGGGCGAGAGACCCAGTACTTC